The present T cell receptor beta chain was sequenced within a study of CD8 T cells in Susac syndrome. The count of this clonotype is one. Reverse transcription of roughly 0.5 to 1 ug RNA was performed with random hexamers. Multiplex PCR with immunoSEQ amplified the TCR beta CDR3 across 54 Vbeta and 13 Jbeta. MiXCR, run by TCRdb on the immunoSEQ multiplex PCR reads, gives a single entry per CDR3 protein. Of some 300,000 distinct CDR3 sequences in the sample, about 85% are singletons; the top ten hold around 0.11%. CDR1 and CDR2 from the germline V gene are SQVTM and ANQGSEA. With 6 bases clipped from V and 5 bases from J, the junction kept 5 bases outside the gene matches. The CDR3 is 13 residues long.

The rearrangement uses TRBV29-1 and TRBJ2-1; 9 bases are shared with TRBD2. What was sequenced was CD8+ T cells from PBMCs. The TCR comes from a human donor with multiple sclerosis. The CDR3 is CSVASGEDNEQFF. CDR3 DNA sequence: TGCAGCGTAGCTAGCGGGGAGGACAATGAGCAGTTCTTC.